The 28 T cell receptor beta chains listed next were all sequenced from one sample in a study of T cell repertoires in cytomegalovirus infection. TCRdb re-called the reads through MiXCR, storing one row per CDR3 protein. The sample carries 350,000 to 500,000 distinct CDR3 sequences, roughly 31% recorded once. Sample: PBMCs. These receptors originate from a human donor in good health (CMV status not recorded). Some clones in this sample may be carry-over from other donors' samples.

The table lists this clonotype with many counts. The J gene is TRBJ2-5, the V gene TRBV7-9; D assignment may be TRBD1 or TRBD2 (6 bases each). V lost 4 bases to trimming and J lost 5 bases, with 17 bases between them. Per the germline V gene, CDR1 is SEHNR and CDR2 is FQNEAQ (reference sequence). This CDR3 spans 15 amino acids. CDR3 sequence: CASSSWSGASETQYF. The CDR3 region has the DNA TGTGCCAGCAGCTCGTGGTCGGGGGCTTCGGAGACCCAGTACTTC.

The chain recombines TRBV4-1 with TRBJ2-7; D is uncertain. Trimming stripped 4 bases from V and 0 bases from J, with 13 bases between. The germline V gene encodes CDR1 MGHRA and CDR2 YSYEKL. The CDR3 has 15 amino acids. CDR3 bases: TGCGCCAGCAGCCCAAGTCGGCTTACCTCCTACGAGCAGTACTTC. Protein sequence: CASSPSRLTSYEQYF.

This clonotype was detected ten times or more. This rearrangement joins TRBV7-6 to TRBJ2-6; 9 bases map to TRBD1. V dropped 5 bases and J dropped 4; count of bases not matched to a gene: 3. The V gene's germline CDR1 is SGHVS and CDR2 FNYEAQ. The CDR3 consists of 15 residues. This CDR3 reads CASSLQGAGANVLTF. The CDR3 DNA reads TGTGCCAGCAGCCTACAGGGGGCAGGGGCCAACGTCCTGACTTTC.

This clonotype was recorded many times. One end of the junction fails to match germline, which may point to a read error. The genes are TRBV4-1 and TRBJ2-3; D is undetermined. CDR1 is MGHRA and CDR2 is YSYEKL in the germline V gene. This CDR3 is built from 12 residues. CDR3 protein: CASSQETDTQYF. The CDR3 region has the DNA TGTGCCAGCAGCCAAGAGACAGATACGCAGTATTTT.

This clonotype was counted at least ten times. V and J are TRBV7-8 and TRBJ1-1, with D perhaps matching TRBD1 (6 bases). V lost 5 bases to trimming and J lost 5 bases, with 30 bases between them. Germline CDR1 reads SGHVS; CDR2 reads FQNEAQ. The CDR3 extends over 19 amino acids. This chain's CDR3 is CASSLRGGSDTAIPTEAFF. CDR3 nucleotides: TGTGCCAGCAGCCTAAGAGGGGGGTCAGATACCGCCATCCCGACTGAAGCTTTCTTT.

This clonotype appeared a few times. J is TRBJ1-2 and V is TRBV6-5; 9 bases line up with TRBD1. The CDR3 runs to 16 residues. V lost 2 bases to trimming and J lost 4 bases; unmatched junction nucleotides: 8. Germline values: CDR1 MNHEY, CDR2 SVGAGI. The CDR3 DNA sequence: TGTGCCAGCAGTTACACTTCCGGGACAGGGATCTATGGCTACACCTTC. Amino acid sequence: CASSYTSGTGIYGYTF.

This clonotype was seen many times. The gene calls are TRBV7-9 and TRBJ1-5, with D uncertain. Deletions cut 1 base from V and 4 bases from J, with 8 bases between. This CDR3 has 14 residues. Germline V gene lookup returns CDR1 SEHNR and CDR2 FQNEAQ (reference sequence). This CDR3 is CASSLGTENQPQHF. CDR3 sequence (DNA): TGTGCCAGCAGCTTAGGAACAGAGAATCAGCCCCAGCATTTT.

A note on this clonotype: One base away lies a much larger clone, so this may be a sequencing read error. The V and J genes are TRBV7-6 and TRBJ2-1; D is unclear. The CDR3 contains 14 residues. CDR1 SGHVS and CDR2 FNYEAQ come from the germline V gene. V was cut by 5 bases and J by 9 bases, with 17 bases left in between. CDR3 DNA: TGTGCCAGCAGCCCTTACGGGCACGATGTTGAGCAGTTCTTC. This sequence encodes CASSPYGHDVEQFF.

This clonotype was found many times. The V gene is TRBV7-2, the J gene TRBJ2-7; TRBD1 might be the D (5 bases). Per germline, CDR1 SGHTA and CDR2 FQGNSA. This CDR3 region has 16 residues. Trimming removed 1 base at V and 5 bases at J, with 18 bases between. The CDR3 here is CASSLVGTGRRDEQYF. In nucleotides, the CDR3 is TGTGCCAGCAGCTTAGTAGGTACAGGTCGAAGGGACGAGCAGTACTTC.

The V call is TRBV6-1, the J call TRBJ1-5; 11 bases map to TRBD1. The CDR3 has 18 amino acids. V lost 1 base to trimming and J lost 1 base; unmatched junction nucleotides: 6. The V gene's germline CDR1 is MNHNS and CDR2 SASEGT. CDR3 loop: CASSEGLGQGASNQPQHF. CDR3 nucleotides: TGTGCCAGCAGTGAAGGCCTAGGACAGGGGGCGAGCAATCAGCCCCAGCATTTT.

Notes on this clonotype: A much larger clone lies one base from this, so it may be a read error. The chain recombines TRBV7-8 with TRBJ2-7, with D unresolved. The CDR3 sequence is 15 residues long. V was cut by 1 base and J by 0 bases, with 10 bases left in between. Germline CDR1 and CDR2: SGHVS and FQNEAQ. As DNA, the CDR3 is TGTGCCAGCAGCTTAGTTAGTAGGAACTCCTACGAGCAGTACTTC. Translation: CASSLVSRNSYEQYF.

This clonotype was recorded once. The J gene is TRBJ1-1, the V gene TRBV7-9; tentatively, D is TRBD1 (5 bases). Trimming took 4 bases from V and 5 from J, leaving 23 bases between them. Germline assignment: CDR1 SEHNR and CDR2 FQNEAQ (reference sequence). The CDR3 consists of 17 residues. CDR3 residues: CASSSPSGGDGVTEAFF. The CDR3, as DNA: TGTGCCAGCAGCTCCCCATCTGGAGGGGACGGGGTAACTGAAGCTTTCTTT.

This clonotype was recorded at least ten times. V and J are TRBV6-2 or TRBV6-3 and TRBJ2-3, with D possibly called TRBD1 or TRBD2 (5 bases each). V was cut by 4 bases and J by 2 bases, with 13 bases left in between. This CDR3 region has 15 residues. Germline assignment: CDR1 MNHEY and CDR2 SVGEGT. The CDR3 sequence is CASSFLGASTDTQYF. In DNA form, the CDR3 reads TGTGCCAGCAGTTTCCTCGGGGCTTCCACAGATACGCAGTATTTT.

As regards this clonotype: A junction end diverges from the germline sequence, so it may reflect a read error. The rearrangement joins TRBV14 to TRBJ1-2, with D unresolved. The CDR3 length is 15 residues. Germline CDR1 is SGHDN and CDR2 is FVKESK. CDR3 loop: CASSQAPLSFYGYTF. CDR3 nucleotides: TGTGCCAGCAGCCAAGCGCCCCTTTCGTTCTATGGCTACACATTC.

In this sample, this clonotype turned up many times. In DNA, the CDR3 is TGTGCCAGCAGCCTCAACAGGGGGAAGGGTGAAAAACTGTTTTTT. This encodes CASSLNRGKGEKLFF. The rearrangement links TRBV7-9 to TRBJ1-4; the match to TRBD1 covers 8 bases. Germline-derived CDR1 and CDR2 are SEHNR and FQNEAQ (reference sequence). The CDR3 runs to 15 residues. V gave up 5 bases and J gave up 7 bases; unmatched junction bases: 9.

The genes are TRBV20-1 and TRBJ2-3, with TRBD2 as a possible D gene (6 bases). The V end lost 5 bases, the J end lost 4 bases, and 22 bases lay between the germline ends. The germline V gene has CDR1 DFQATT and CDR2 SNEGSKA (reference sequence). CDR3 length: 16 residues. The CDR3 protein is CSAVRGVGGRSDTQYF. The CDR3, as DNA: TGCAGTGCTGTGCGAGGGGTGGGAGGAAGGTCAGATACGCAGTATTTT.

To note about this clonotype: A clone one base away is much larger, so this may be a read error. This chain uses TRBV6-1 with TRBJ1-1; no definite D call. V was shortened by 5 bases and J by 1 base, with 14 bases between the two germline ends. The CDR3 is made up of 15 amino acids. Germline V gives CDR1 MNHNS, CDR2 SASEGT. CDR3 loop: CASSSASSGNTEAFF. The CDR3 nucleotides read TGTGCCAGCAGTTCCGCGAGTTCGGGGAACACTGAAGCTTTCTTT.

This clonotype was observed many times. The rearrangement joins TRBV7-6 to TRBJ2-3, with 7 bases lining up with TRBD2. Germline loops: CDR1 SGHVS, CDR2 FNYEAQ. The CDR3 loop spans 15 amino acids. The trim removed 1 base at V and 4 bases at J, leaving 5 bases unmatched. CDR3: CASSLGGGPPDTQYF. The CDR3 nucleotides are TGTGCCAGCAGCTTAGGCGGGGGACCTCCAGATACGCAGTATTTT.

The chain recombines TRBV12-3 or TRBV12-4 with TRBJ2-3; unclear D gene. This CDR3 has 16 amino acids. V lost 3 bases and J lost 0, with 13 bases in between. CDR3 sequence reads: CASSFPGHSSTDTQYF. For the CDR3, the DNA is TGTGCCAGCAGTTTCCCCGGGCACTCTAGCACAGATACGCAGTATTTT.

The chain combines TRBV7-6 with TRBJ2-1; unclear D gene. The CDR3 consists of 12 residues. Germline V gene lookup returns CDR1 SGHVS and CDR2 FNYEAQ. The ends were cut back, 4 bases at V and 8 bases at J, with 9 bases in the middle. This CDR3 is CASSWGLDEQFF. The CDR3 DNA reads TGTGCCAGCAGCTGGGGTTTGGATGAGCAGTTCTTC.

The sample holds many counts of this clonotype. V usage is TRBV19 and J usage is TRBJ1-5, with D tentatively TRBD1 (6 bases). The ends were cut back, 6 bases at V and 6 bases at J, with 24 bases in the middle. This CDR3 has 17 amino acids. Germline lookup yields CDR1 LNHDA and CDR2 SQIVND (reference sequence). CDR3 sequence: CASRLGAGAGRIQPQHF. In nucleotides, the CDR3 is TGTGCCAGTAGATTGGGTGCAGGGGCCGGTCGGATTCAGCCCCAGCATTTT.

This clonotype was observed a handful of times. The chain carries TRBV19 and TRBJ2-1, with a weak D call TRBD1 (5 bases). Germline CDR1 is LNHDA and CDR2 is SQIVND (reference sequence). The CDR3 runs to 13 residues. Trimming removed 9 bases at V and 8 bases at J, with 17 bases between. The CDR3 coding sequence is TGTGCCAGCCGAGACGGACCCAGGGATGAGCAGTTCTTC. It codes for CASRDGPRDEQFF.

This clonotype was seen only a few times. V is TRBV7-9 and J is TRBJ2-3; D call uncertain. Trimming stripped 2 bases from V and 5 bases from J, with 14 bases between. Germline V gives CDR1 SEHNR, CDR2 FQNEAQ (reference sequence). The CDR3 is 15 residues long. In DNA form, the CDR3 reads TGTGCCAGCAGCTTAACTGGATCCGCGGTAGATACGCAGTATTTT. Translated, it gives CASSLTGSAVDTQYF.

About this clonotype: It may be a read error: a sequence one base away is much more abundant. V is TRBV7-2 and J is TRBJ1-2, with TRBD1 as a possible D gene (5 bases). Per germline, CDR1 SGHTA and CDR2 FQGNSA. This CDR3 contains 17 residues. CDR3 sequence (DNA): TGTGCCAGCAGCTTAGCTGGGGGGAACCACGGGTACGGCGGCTCCACCTTC. Translation: CASSLAGGNHGYGGSTF.

This clonotype was detected only a few times. This rearrangement joins TRBV19 to TRBJ2-3; TRBD1 matches at 8 bases. The CDR3 length is 14 residues. Germline trimming cut 3 bases from V and 4 bases from J; bases unmatched to any gene: 3. The germline V gene has CDR1 LNHDA and CDR2 SQIVND (reference sequence). The CDR3 coding sequence is TGTGCCAGTAGTATGGGACAGGTTCCAGATACGCAGTATTTT. Protein product: CASSMGQVPDTQYF.

V and J are TRBV5-6 and TRBJ2-2; 7 positions agree with TRBD2. This CDR3 has 16 amino acids. With 3 bases clipped from V and 3 bases from J, the junction kept 8 bases outside the gene matches. Germline values: CDR1 SGHDT, CDR2 YYEEEE. This chain's CDR3 is CASSSPASGYTGELFF. CDR3 sequence (DNA): TGTGCCAGCAGCTCTCCCGCTAGCGGATACACCGGGGAGCTGTTTTTT.

At least ten counts were recorded for this clonotype. The V and J genes are TRBV7-9 and TRBJ2-1; D is ambiguous. V was trimmed by 4 bases and J by 3 bases, leaving 19 bases between them. Per the germline V gene, CDR1 is SEHNR and CDR2 is FQNEAQ (reference sequence). The CDR3 contains 17 residues. The CDR3 region has the DNA TGTGCCAGCAGCTCACCTCGACCCAACGTGGACTACAATGAGCAGTTCTTC. It yields the protein CASSSPRPNVDYNEQFF.

The chain combines TRBV28 with TRBJ1-4; the D is unclear. V was trimmed by 4 bases and J by 17 bases, leaving 32 bases between them. The CDR3 is 17 residues long. CDR1 MDHEN and CDR2 SYDVKM come from the germline V gene. As DNA, the CDR3 is TGTGCCAGCAGTTCACCCCCCGGGAGGGTAGCTAATGAAAACCTTTTTTTT. Amino acids: CASSSPPGRVANENLFF.